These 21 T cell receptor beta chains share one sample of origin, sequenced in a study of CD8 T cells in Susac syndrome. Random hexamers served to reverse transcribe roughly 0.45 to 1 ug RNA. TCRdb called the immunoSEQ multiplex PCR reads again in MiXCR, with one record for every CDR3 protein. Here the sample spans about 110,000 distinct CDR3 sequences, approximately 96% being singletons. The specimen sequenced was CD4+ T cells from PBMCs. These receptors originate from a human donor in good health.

CDR3 DNA sequence: TGCAGTGCAAGGACAGGGTCCCACGAGCAGTACTTC. It encodes CSARTGSHEQYF. The chain combines TRBV20-1 with TRBJ2-7; 8 bases are shared with TRBD1. V lost 6 bases to trimming and J lost 5 bases; unmatched junction nucleotides: 6. Germline V CDR1 and CDR2: DFQATT, SNEGSKA (reference sequence). This CDR3 region has 12 residues.

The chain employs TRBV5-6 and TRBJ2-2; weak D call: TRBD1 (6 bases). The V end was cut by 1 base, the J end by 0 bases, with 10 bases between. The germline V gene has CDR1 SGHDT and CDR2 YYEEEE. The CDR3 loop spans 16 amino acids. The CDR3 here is CASSLTGTPNTGELFF. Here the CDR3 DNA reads TGTGCCAGCAGCTTGACCGGGACACCGAACACCGGGGAGCTGTTTTTT. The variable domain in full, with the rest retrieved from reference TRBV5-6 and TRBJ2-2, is DAGVTQSPTHLIKTRGQQVTLRCSPKSGHDTVSWYQQALGQGPQFIFQYYEEEERQRGNFPDRFSGHQFPNYSSELNVNALLLGDSALYLCASSLTGTPNTGELFFGEGSRLTVL.

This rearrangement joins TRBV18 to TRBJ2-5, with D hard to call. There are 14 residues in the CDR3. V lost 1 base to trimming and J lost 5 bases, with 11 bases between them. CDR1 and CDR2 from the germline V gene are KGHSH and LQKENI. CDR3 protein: CASSPQPQWETQYF. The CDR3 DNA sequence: TGTGCCAGCTCACCACAACCCCAATGGGAGACCCAGTACTTC.

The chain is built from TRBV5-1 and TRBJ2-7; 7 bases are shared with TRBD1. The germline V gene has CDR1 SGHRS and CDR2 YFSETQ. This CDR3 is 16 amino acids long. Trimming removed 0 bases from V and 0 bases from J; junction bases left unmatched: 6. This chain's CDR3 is CASSLGARDSSYEQYF. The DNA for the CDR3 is TGCGCCAGCAGCTTGGGGGCCCGGGACAGCTCCTACGAGCAGTACTTC.

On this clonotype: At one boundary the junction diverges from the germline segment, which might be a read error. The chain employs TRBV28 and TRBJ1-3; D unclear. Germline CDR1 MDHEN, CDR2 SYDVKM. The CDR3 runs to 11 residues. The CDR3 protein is CVSLAGNTIYF. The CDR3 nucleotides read TGTGTCAGCCTGGCAGGAAACACCATATATTTT.

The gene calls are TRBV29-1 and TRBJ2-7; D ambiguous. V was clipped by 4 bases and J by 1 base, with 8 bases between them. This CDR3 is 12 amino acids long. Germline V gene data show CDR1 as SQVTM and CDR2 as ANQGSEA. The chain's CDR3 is CSVGAKSYEQYF. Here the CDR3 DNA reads TGCAGCGTTGGAGCCAAATCCTACGAGCAGTACTTC.

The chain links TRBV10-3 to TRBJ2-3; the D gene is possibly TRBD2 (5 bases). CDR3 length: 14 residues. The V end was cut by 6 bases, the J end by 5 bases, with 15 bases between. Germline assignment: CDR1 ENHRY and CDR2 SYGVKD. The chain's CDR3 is CAIRPSLARDTQYF. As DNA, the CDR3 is TGTGCCATCAGGCCGAGCCTAGCAAGAGATACGCAGTATTTT.

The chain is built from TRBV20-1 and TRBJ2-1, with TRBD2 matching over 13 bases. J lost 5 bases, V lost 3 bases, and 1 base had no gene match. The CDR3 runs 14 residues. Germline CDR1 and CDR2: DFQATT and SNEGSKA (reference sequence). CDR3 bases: TGCAGTGCTAGCACTAGCGGGGGGGACAATGAGCAGTTCTTC. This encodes CSASTSGGDNEQFF.

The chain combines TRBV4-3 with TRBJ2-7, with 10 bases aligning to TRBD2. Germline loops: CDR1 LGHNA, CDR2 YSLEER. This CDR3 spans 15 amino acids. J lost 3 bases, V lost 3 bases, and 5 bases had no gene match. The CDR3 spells CASSQGTSAYYEQYF. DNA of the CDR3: TGCGCCAGCAGCCAGGGGACTAGCGCCTACTACGAGCAGTACTTC.

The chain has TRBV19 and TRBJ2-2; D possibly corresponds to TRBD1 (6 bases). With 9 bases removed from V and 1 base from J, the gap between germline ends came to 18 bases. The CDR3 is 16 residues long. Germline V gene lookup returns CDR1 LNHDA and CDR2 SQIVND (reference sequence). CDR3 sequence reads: CASRIQGFLNTGELFF. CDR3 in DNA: TGTGCCAGCCGAATACAGGGATTTTTGAACACCGGGGAGCTGTTTTTT.

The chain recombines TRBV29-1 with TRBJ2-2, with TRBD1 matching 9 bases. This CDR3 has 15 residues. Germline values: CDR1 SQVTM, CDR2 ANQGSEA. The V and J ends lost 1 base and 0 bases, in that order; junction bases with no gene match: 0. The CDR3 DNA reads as TGCAGCGTTGAAGGGGACAGGGCGAACACCGGGGAGCTGTTTTTT. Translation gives CSVEGDRANTGELFF.

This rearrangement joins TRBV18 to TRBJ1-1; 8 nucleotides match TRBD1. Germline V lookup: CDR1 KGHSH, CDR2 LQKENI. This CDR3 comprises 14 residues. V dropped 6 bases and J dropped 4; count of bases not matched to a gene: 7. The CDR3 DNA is TGTGCCAGCTCTAGGGACAGGCAAGGCACTGAAGCTTTCTTT. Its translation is CASSRDRQGTEAFF.

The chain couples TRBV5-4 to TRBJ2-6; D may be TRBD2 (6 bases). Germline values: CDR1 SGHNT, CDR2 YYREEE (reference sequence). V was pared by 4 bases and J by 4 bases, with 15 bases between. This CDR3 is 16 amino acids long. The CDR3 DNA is TGTGCCAGCAGCGGTGGGTGGACTACGGGGGCCAACGTCCTGACTTTC. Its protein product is CASSGGWTTGANVLTF.

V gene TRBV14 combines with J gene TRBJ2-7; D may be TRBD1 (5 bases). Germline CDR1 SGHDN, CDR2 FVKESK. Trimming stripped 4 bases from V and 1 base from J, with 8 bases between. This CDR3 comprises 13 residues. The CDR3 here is CASSRTNSYEQYF. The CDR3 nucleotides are TGTGCCAGCAGCCGGACAAATTCCTACGAGCAGTACTTC.

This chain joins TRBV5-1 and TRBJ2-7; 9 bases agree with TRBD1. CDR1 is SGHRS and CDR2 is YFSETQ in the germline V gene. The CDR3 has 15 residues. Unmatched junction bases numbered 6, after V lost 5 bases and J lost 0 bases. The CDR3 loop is CASRPQTGGSYEQYF. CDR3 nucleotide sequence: TGCGCCAGCAGACCTCAGACAGGGGGCTCCTACGAGCAGTACTTC.

CDR3 residues: CASSYFGQNHYEQYF. The CDR3 bases are TGTGCCAGCAGTTATTTCGGACAGAACCACTACGAGCAGTACTTC. This chain uses TRBV6-1 with TRBJ2-7, with TRBD1 as a possible D gene (6 bases). V shed 5 bases and J shed 3 bases, with 17 bases lying between them. The CDR3 spans 15 residues. CDR1 is MNHNS and CDR2 is SASEGT in the germline V gene.

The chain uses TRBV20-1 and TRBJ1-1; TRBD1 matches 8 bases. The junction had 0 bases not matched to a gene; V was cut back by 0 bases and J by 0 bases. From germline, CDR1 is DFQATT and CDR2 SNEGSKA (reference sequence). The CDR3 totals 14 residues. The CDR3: CSARETGVNTEAFF. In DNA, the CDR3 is TGCAGTGCTAGAGAGACAGGGGTGAACACTGAAGCTTTCTTT.

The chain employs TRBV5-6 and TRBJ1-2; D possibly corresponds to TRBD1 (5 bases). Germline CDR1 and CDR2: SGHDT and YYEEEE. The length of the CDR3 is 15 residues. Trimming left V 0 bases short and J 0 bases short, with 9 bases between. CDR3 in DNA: TGTGCCAGCAGCTTGGAAGGCAGGGCTAACTATGGCTACACCTTC. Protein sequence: CASSLEGRANYGYTF.

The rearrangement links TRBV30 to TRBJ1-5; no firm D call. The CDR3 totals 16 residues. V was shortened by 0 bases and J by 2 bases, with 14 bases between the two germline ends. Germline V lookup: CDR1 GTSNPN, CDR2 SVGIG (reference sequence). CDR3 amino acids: CAWSVPANSGNQPQHF. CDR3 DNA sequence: TGTGCCTGGAGTGTACCGGCAAACTCCGGCAATCAGCCCCAGCATTTT.

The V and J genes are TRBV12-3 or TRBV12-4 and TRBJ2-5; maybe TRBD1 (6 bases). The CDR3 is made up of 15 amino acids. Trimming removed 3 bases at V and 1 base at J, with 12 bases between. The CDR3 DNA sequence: TGTGCCAGCAGTTTCTGGACAGCGTCCCAAGAGACCCAGTACTTC. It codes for CASSFWTASQETQYF.

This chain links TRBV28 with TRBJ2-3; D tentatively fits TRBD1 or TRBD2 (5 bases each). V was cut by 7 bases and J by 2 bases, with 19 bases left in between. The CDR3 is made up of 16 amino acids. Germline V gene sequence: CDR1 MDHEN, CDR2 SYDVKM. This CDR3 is CASTIPGRITTDTQYF. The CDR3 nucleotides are TGTGCCAGCACCATCCCGGGACGTATAACCACAGATACGCAGTATTTT.